The 21 T cell receptor beta chains below were found in one sample sequenced in a study of OX40 agonist ivuxolimab in advanced cancers. Libraries were constructed by the immunoSEQ multiplex PCR assay. TCRdb took this table from immuneACCESS and kept in-frame rearrangements with V and J called. Such tables lack part of the clones; where checked against another copy, unresolved V genes explain under half of the gap, and the rest is unexplained. This sample gives about 79,000 clones in total; 90% to 95% of them show up just once. 9.5% to 10% of the sample comes from the top ten. The source was CD4+ or CD8+ T cells sorted from blood, collected in a trial of the OX40 agonist ivuxolimab. The receptors were sampled from an adult with an advanced solid tumor such as melanoma, head and neck, liver or kidney cancer.

The V and J genes are TRBV7-6 and TRBJ1-5; 10 bases map to TRBD1. Germline V gene sequence: CDR1 SGHVS, CDR2 FNYEAQ. Trimming at V came to 4 bases and at J to 7 bases, leaving 7 bases not matched to a gene. The CDR3 is 15 amino acids. The CDR3 DNA sequence: TGTGCCAGCAGCTCATCCGGGACAGGGGTCCAGCCCCAGCATTTT. This gives the protein CASSSSGTGVQPQHF.

This clone has only one observation. This sequence joins TRBV2 and TRBJ2-2; the D is unclear. Between the trimmed V and J ends, which lost 4 bases and 4 bases, there was a span of 10 bases. In germline, CDR1 is SNHLY, CDR2 FYNNEI. The CDR3 loop spans 14 amino acids. This CDR3 reads CASSGQDLTGELFF. Written as DNA, the CDR3 is TGTGCCAGCAGTGGTCAGGATCTCACCGGGGAGCTGTTTTTT.

This chain connects TRBV7-2 to TRBJ2-7; D unresolved. The CDR3 extends over 11 amino acids. The V gene's germline CDR1 is SGHTA and CDR2 FQGNSA. Trimming stripped 7 bases from V and 7 bases from J, with 11 bases between. CDR3 loop: CASTQGAEQYF. CDR3 DNA sequence: TGTGCCAGCACCCAAGGAGCGGAGCAGTACTTC.

This clone occurred a few times. V is TRBV7-9 and J is TRBJ1-5; D unclear. Trimming left V 1 base short and J 7 bases short, with 11 bases between. This CDR3 has 14 amino acids. CDR1 is SEHNR, CDR2 FQNEAQ, per germline (reference sequence). CDR3 bases: TGTGCCAGCAGCTTAGGGGTAGGGATCCAGCCCCAGCATTTT. Translated, it gives CASSLGVGIQPQHF.

The rearrangement uses TRBV29-1 and TRBJ2-3; 10 bases are a match to TRBD2. The length of the CDR3 is 15 residues. Germline V gene data show CDR1 as SQVTM and CDR2 as ANQGSEA. Trimming at V came to 7 bases and at J to 3 bases, leaving 10 bases not matched to a gene. The DNA of the CDR3 is TGCAGCGGCTCCTCCGGACTAGCGGATACAGATACGCAGTATTTT. Translated, it gives CSGSSGLADTDTQYF.

J is TRBJ2-2 and V is TRBV7-9; 10 bases are a match to TRBD2. Germline lookup yields CDR1 SEHNR and CDR2 FQNEAQ (reference sequence). The J segment lost 5 bases and the V segment lost 3 bases, leaving 6 bases of the junction unmatched. There are 16 residues in the CDR3. CDR3 nucleotides: TGTGCCAGCAGCTTCTTGTCTAGCGGGGGTACCGGGGAGCTGTTTTTT. Its protein product is CASSFLSSGGTGELFF.

The gene calls are TRBV4-3 and TRBJ1-3; no clear D. The CDR3 extends over 15 amino acids. V gave up 1 base and J gave up 4 bases, with 11 bases separating them. CDR1 and CDR2 from the germline V gene are LGHNA and YSLEER. The CDR3 DNA reads as TGCGCCAGCAGCCAAGGGTCCGGGCGCGGAAACACCATATATTTT. Translation gives CASSQGSGRGNTIYF.

The gene calls are TRBV14 and TRBJ2-2; TRBD1 might be the D (6 bases). The CDR3 consists of 17 residues. V was cut by 0 bases and J by 0 bases, with 11 bases left in between. Germline loops: CDR1 SGHDN, CDR2 FVKESK. The CDR3 reads CASSQDSWTANTGELFF. The CDR3 nucleotides read TGTGCCAGCAGCCAAGATTCCTGGACAGCGAACACCGGGGAGCTGTTTTTT.

V gene TRBV7-9 combines with J gene TRBJ2-3, with D unresolved. V lost 5 bases, J lost 2 bases, and 8 bases lay in between. Germline CDR1 and CDR2: SEHNR and FQNEAQ (reference sequence). The CDR3 totals 13 residues. The CDR3 sequence is CASSAVSTDTQYF. CDR3 nucleotide sequence: TGTGCCAGCAGCGCCGTGTCCACAGATACGCAGTATTTT.

The V gene is TRBV5-6, the J gene TRBJ1-2; no clear D. Trimming left V 0 bases short and J 4 bases short, with 10 bases between. CDR1 is SGHDT, CDR2 YYEEEE, per germline. This CDR3 has 14 amino acids. DNA of the CDR3: TGTGCCAGCAGCTTGGTCAGTGACGCCTATGGCTACACCTTC. Amino acid sequence: CASSLVSDAYGYTF.

V is TRBV11-2 and J is TRBJ2-5; D assignment may be TRBD1 or TRBD2 (6 bases each). In germline, CDR1 is SGHAT, CDR2 FQNNGV. The CDR3 spans 14 residues. Deletions cut 3 bases from V and 5 bases from J, with 13 bases between. The CDR3 loop is CASSFPGARETQYF. The DNA of the CDR3 is TGTGCCAGCAGCTTCCCGGGGGCGCGTGAGACCCAGTACTTC.

The chain is built from TRBV27 and TRBJ2-7; the D is unclear. This CDR3 is 15 amino acids long. Looked up from germline, CDR1 is MNHEY and CDR2 is SMNVEV (reference sequence). Trimming left V 1 base short and J 6 bases short, with 16 bases between. CDR3 nucleotides: TGTGCCAGCAGTTTATTAGGGTTATCCCAAACCGAGCAGTACTTC. Translation gives CASSLLGLSQTEQYF.

J is TRBJ2-2 and V is TRBV7-9; D ambiguous. This CDR3 spans 13 amino acids. The V gene lost 5 bases and the J gene lost 3 bases, with 7 bases spanning the gap. Germline values: CDR1 SEHNR, CDR2 FQNEAQ (reference sequence). Written as DNA, the CDR3 is TGTGCCAGCAGCCCGATCGACACCGGGGAGCTGTTTTTT. Protein product: CASSPIDTGELFF.

The V and J genes are TRBV7-9 and TRBJ1-1; D not certain. The V and J ends lost 1 base and 10 bases respectively, with 13 bases between them. This CDR3 is built from 13 residues. Germline-derived CDR1 and CDR2 are SEHNR and FQNEAQ (reference sequence). This CDR3 is CASSLEVTVTAFF. The CDR3, as DNA: TGTGCCAGCAGCTTAGAGGTCACCGTAACAGCTTTCTTT.

V gene TRBV27 combines with J gene TRBJ2-3; TRBD2 matches 12 bases. The CDR3 is made up of 16 amino acids. The junction had 5 bases not matched to a gene; V was cut back by 4 bases and J by 3 bases. Per germline, CDR1 MNHEY and CDR2 SMNVEV (reference sequence). CDR3 sequence: CASSSWTSGMTDTQYF. DNA for the CDR3: TGTGCCAGCAGTTCCTGGACTAGCGGGATGACAGATACGCAGTATTTT.

The chain combines TRBV27 with TRBJ2-7; 9 bases match TRBD1. Germline V gene data show CDR1 as MNHEY and CDR2 as SMNVEV (reference sequence). The CDR3 is 15 amino acids. Germline trimming cut 4 bases from V and 1 base from J; bases unmatched to any gene: 5. CDR3 protein: CASSWGQGVSYEQYF. CDR3 nucleotide sequence: TGTGCCAGCAGTTGGGGACAGGGAGTATCCTACGAGCAGTACTTC.

The rearrangement links TRBV28 to TRBJ2-7, with unresolved D. Germline assignment: CDR1 MDHEN and CDR2 SYDVKM. With 2 bases removed from V and 6 bases from J, the gap between germline ends came to 5 bases. The CDR3 has 11 amino acids. The CDR3 here is CASSLTVEQYF. The CDR3 DNA reads as TGTGCCAGCAGTTTAACAGTCGAGCAGTACTTC.

Here the CDR3 DNA reads TGTGCCAGCATTTCAGGCATGAACACTGAAGCTTTCTTT. Its translation is CASISGMNTEAFF. The J gene is TRBJ1-1, the V gene TRBV28, with D uncertain. V was trimmed by 7 bases and J by 0 bases, leaving 9 bases between them. The germline V gene encodes CDR1 MDHEN and CDR2 SYDVKM. CDR3 size: 13 residues.

The chain couples TRBV14 to TRBJ2-5; the D is unclear. This CDR3 has 17 amino acids. Germline-derived CDR1 and CDR2 are SGHDN and FVKESK. V gave up 0 bases and J gave up 1 base, with 15 bases separating them. The chain's CDR3 is CASSQEKFGSVQETQYF. The CDR3 bases are TGTGCCAGCAGCCAAGAGAAATTTGGGTCAGTCCAAGAGACCCAGTACTTC.

The CDR3 nucleotides are TGTGCCAGCAGCTTAAAAAGAGCTGAGCAGTTCTTC. It encodes CASSLKRAEQFF. The chain recombines TRBV7-9 with TRBJ2-1; D is uncertain. The CDR3 sequence is 12 residues long. Trimming cost V 2 bases and J 9 bases, with 8 bases left between them. Looked up from germline, CDR1 is SEHNR and CDR2 is FQNEAQ (reference sequence).

The V gene is TRBV5-4, the J gene TRBJ2-3; 12 bases agree with TRBD2. The germline gives CDR1 SGHNT, CDR2 YYREEE (reference sequence). The CDR3 spans 15 residues. V was clipped by 5 bases and J by 5 bases; unmatched bases: 6. CDR3 region: CASRPSGRAIDTQYF. CDR3 coding DNA: TGTGCCAGCAGGCCTAGCGGGAGGGCCATAGATACGCAGTATTTT.